This T cell receptor beta chain was captured by sequencing in a study of metastatic and nonmetastatic thyroid tumors. Study overall: Thyroid patients, malignant and benign, had repertoires compared across blood and tumor or nodule tissue.

Original methodology: Clinicopathological groups of papillary thyroid cancer showed CDR3 differences that were used to build a distant-metastasis classifier. TCRdb reassembled clones from the PCR reads with MiXCR. The authors' filters were not applied to this entry. Of about 24,000 clones in the sample, 20% to 25% were seen once. Study results and limitations: Significantly higher TCR beta diversity was reportedly seen in malignant thyroid tumors than benign nodules, in blood and tumor.

Turning to this clone: No antigen is known for it.

Trimming removed 0 bases at V and 0 bases at J, with 12 bases between. Germline CDR1 and CDR2: MNHEY and SVGAGI. The CDR3 runs 18 residues. Each patient came to thyroid surgery without any prior treatment (of any kind). This rearrangement joins TRBV6-5 to TRBJ1-6; D gene unclear. Material: blood. The origin of this receptor is a male donor with papillary thyroid cancer or a benign thyroid nodule (not recorded which). Some clones in this sample may be carry-over from other donors' samples. CDR3 loop: CASSYSSVLSSYNSPLHF. CDR3 DNA sequence: TGTGCCAGCAGTTACTCGTCAGTGTTGAGCTCCTATAATTCACCCCTCCACTTT.